This entry lists 8 T cell receptor beta chains sequenced from one sample in a study of blood T cell repertoires in COVID-19. Repertoires were generated with immunoSEQ multiplex PCR, while TCRdb's copy carries only in-frame clones and drops some. Seen here are hundreds of thousands of clones, around 90% observed once, and the top ten hold about 0.7%. The sequencing input was peripheral blood. All receptors come from a human donor in a cohort sampled during active COVID-19.

The chain couples TRBV28 to TRBJ2-7; 10 bases line up with TRBD2. CDR1 MDHEN and CDR2 SYDVKM come from the germline V gene. The V gene end was trimmed by 5 bases and the J gene end by 2 bases; junction bases not matched to a gene: 18. The length of the CDR3 is 19 residues. CDR3 sequence: CASSPRRNRGLAVPYEQYF. The CDR3 nucleotides are TGTGCCAGCAGTCCAAGGAGAAATCGAGGACTAGCGGTTCCCTACGAGCAGTACTTC.

This sequence joins TRBV19 and TRBJ2-1; 7 bases are a match to TRBD2. The V segment lost 4 bases and the J segment 0 bases; nucleotides outside the gene matches: 18. Germline V CDR1 and CDR2: LNHDA, SQIVND (reference sequence). The CDR3 length is 20 residues. The CDR3 nucleotides are TGTGCCAGTAGTACCTATCGAGCGGGACCTAACCGGCGCTCCTACAATGAGCAGTTCTTC. Amino acid sequence: CASSTYRAGPNRRSYNEQFF.

The chain combines TRBV10-3 with TRBJ2-1; a weak D match, TRBD1 (6 bases). This CDR3 region has 12 residues. Trimming stripped 6 bases from V and 8 bases from J, with 11 bases between. Germline-derived CDR1 and CDR2 are ENHRY and SYGVKD. CDR3 region: CAIRAQGDEQFF. The CDR3 DNA follows: TGTGCCATCAGGGCACAGGGTGATGAGCAGTTCTTC.

The chain is built from TRBV7-2 and TRBJ1-2; 10 bases map to TRBD1. CDR3 length equals 17 residues. Germline V lookup: CDR1 SGHTA, CDR2 FQGNSA. V trimming: 5 bases; J trimming: 6 bases; junction bases outside the gene matches: 15. CDR3 residues: CASSTPPGTGVGDGYTF. The CDR3 DNA sequence: TGTGCCAGCAGCACCCCCCCCGGGACAGGGGTCGGGGATGGCTACACCTTC.

The chain employs TRBV7-2 and TRBJ1-3; no definite D call. The V end lost 3 bases, the J end lost 0 bases, and 3 bases lay between the germline ends. The germline gives CDR1 SGHTA, CDR2 FQGNSA. The CDR3 is 13 amino acids. CDR3 bases: TGTGCCAGCAGCTTCTACTCTGGAAACACCATATATTTT. This translates into CASSFYSGNTIYF.

This rearrangement joins TRBV5-1 to TRBJ1-2; 7 nucleotides line up with TRBD1. The V and J ends lost 6 bases and 3 bases, in that order; junction bases with no gene match: 5. Germline V gene lookup returns CDR1 SGHRS and CDR2 YFSETQ. This CDR3 region has 13 residues. The CDR3 DNA sequence: TGCGCCAGCACGGACAGGAGGTACTATGGCTACACCTTC. As protein: CASTDRRYYGYTF.

Comments on this clone: Germline and junction disagree at one end, which may indicate a read error. In DNA, the CDR3 is TGTGCTAGCAGCCCCCGGTCTAGCGGGTCCTACAATGAGCAGTTCTTC. This encodes CASSPRSSGSYNEQFF. The gene calls are TRBV7-7 and TRBJ2-1; 8 bases fit TRBD2. The germline CDR1 and CDR2 sequences are SSHAT and FNYEAQ (reference sequence). The CDR3 spans 16 residues. Variable domain in full (rest from reference TRBV7-7 and TRBJ2-1): GAGVSQSPRYKVTKRGQDVTLRCDPISSHATLYWYQQALGQGPEFLTYFNYEAQPDKSGLPSDRFSAERPEGSISTLTIQRTEQRDSAMYRCASSPRSSGSYNEQFFGPGTRLTVL.

The chain joins TRBV27 to TRBJ2-7; unclear D gene. Deletions cut 3 bases from V and 2 bases from J, with 11 bases between. Germline CDR1 and CDR2: MNHEY and SMNVEV (reference sequence). The CDR3 runs to 14 residues. In DNA, the CDR3 is TGTGCCAGCAGTTTCATTTCAGGAACCTACGAGCAGTACTTC. This translates into CASSFISGTYEQYF.